The T cell receptor beta chain described here comes from a study of blood T cells in healthy people across ages. Study findings and constraints: There were more naive CD4+ cells and higher diversity in long-lived donors than in aged donors.

A second 7 to 11 cycle PCR used barcoded and J-beta primers. The study obtained at least 3 million CDR3-containing paired-end reads from every sample. TCRdb analysed the 5' RACE reads with MiXCR anew, one entry per CDR3 protein. The table includes about 780,000 distinct CDR3 sequences, around half detected once. Regarding this clonotype: The antigen is undetermined.

Per the germline V gene, CDR1 is LGHNA and CDR2 is YNFKEQ. This CDR3 has 16 residues. After removal of 3 bases from V and 4 bases from J, the junction contained 9 bases not matched to a gene. Sequenced input: blood. The rearrangement joins TRBV4-2 to TRBJ2-3, with 8 bases fitting TRBD2. This receptor was identified in an elderly man in good health. The DNA of the CDR3 is TGTGCCAGCAGCCAGGGCCAGCGGGAGCAGGCAGATACGCAGTATTTT. Its translation: CASSQGQREQADTQYF.